This T cell receptor beta chain was documented in a study of T cells after posttransplantation cyclophosphamide. TCRdb keeps only in-frame clones here, not all; method: immunoSEQ multiplex PCR. The sample includes over 3,000 clones, 69% of them seen just once. Cyclophosphamide on days +3 and +4 followed busulfan-fludarabine conditioning and a marrow graft. The clonotype originates from a female patient in her 40s who received an allogeneic stem cell transplant from a related donor, was CMV-positive, and had no GVHD. Some T cells here may be from the graft donor. The sequences come from CD8+ T cells sorted from PBMCs, collected around 1,200 days after allogeneic stem cell transplant with posttransplant cyclophosphamide.

CDR3 amino acids: CASSLAGGSTDTQYF. Written as DNA, the CDR3 is TGTGCCAGCTCCTTAGCGGGGGGCAGCACAGATACGCAGTATTTT. The chain uses TRBV6-5 and TRBJ2-3, with TRBD2 matching over 10 bases. J was trimmed by 0 bases and V by 8 bases; bases with no gene match: 5. CDR1 is MNHEY and CDR2 is SVGAGI in the germline V gene. There are 15 residues in the CDR3.